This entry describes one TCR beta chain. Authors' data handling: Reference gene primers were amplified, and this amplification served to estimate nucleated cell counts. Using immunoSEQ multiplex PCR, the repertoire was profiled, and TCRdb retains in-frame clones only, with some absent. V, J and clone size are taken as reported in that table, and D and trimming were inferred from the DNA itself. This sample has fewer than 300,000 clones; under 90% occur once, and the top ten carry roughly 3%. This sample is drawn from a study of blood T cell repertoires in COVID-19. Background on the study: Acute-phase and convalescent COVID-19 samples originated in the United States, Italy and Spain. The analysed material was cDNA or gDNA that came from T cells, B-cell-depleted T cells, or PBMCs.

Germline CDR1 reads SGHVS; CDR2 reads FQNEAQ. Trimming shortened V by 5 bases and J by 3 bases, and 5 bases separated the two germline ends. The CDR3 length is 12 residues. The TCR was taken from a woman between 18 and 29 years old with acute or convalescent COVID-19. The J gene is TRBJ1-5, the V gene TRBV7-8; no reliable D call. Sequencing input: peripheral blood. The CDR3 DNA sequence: TGTGCCAGCAGCCACAACAATCAGCCCCAGCATTTT. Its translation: CASSHNNQPQHF.